This T cell receptor (beta chain) appears in the sequencing data of a study of PD-1 blockade in classical Hodgkin lymphoma. Exposure to brentuximab vedotin varied, and each patient had relapsed following autologous stem cell transplantation. V dropped 3 bases and J dropped 5 bases, with 8 bases sitting between them. Germline V CDR1 and CDR2: SGHNT, YYREEE (reference sequence). The CDR3 runs 12 residues. In regard to this clone: Its matching antigen is unknown.

Method: immunoSEQ multiplex PCR; TCRdb's copy keeps in-frame clones and lacks some. In the table there are 15,000 or so clones, over 70% of which are singletons. General study results and limits: At baseline, newly diagnosed patients reportedly showed less TCR diversity than healthy donors. Newly diagnosed patients and complete responders had comparable diversity at baseline. The repertoire differences lack a defined cause, possibly disease activity or prior therapy.

The chain uses TRBV5-4 and TRBJ1-1; D unclear. This TCR derives from a human donor with classical Hodgkin lymphoma. Sequences were derived from peripheral blood mononuclear cells (PBMCs), sampled before the second cycle of nivolumab. This chain's CDR3 is CASSSRTTEAFF. CDR3 in DNA: TGTGCCAGCAGCTCGAGAACGACTGAAGCTTTCTTT.